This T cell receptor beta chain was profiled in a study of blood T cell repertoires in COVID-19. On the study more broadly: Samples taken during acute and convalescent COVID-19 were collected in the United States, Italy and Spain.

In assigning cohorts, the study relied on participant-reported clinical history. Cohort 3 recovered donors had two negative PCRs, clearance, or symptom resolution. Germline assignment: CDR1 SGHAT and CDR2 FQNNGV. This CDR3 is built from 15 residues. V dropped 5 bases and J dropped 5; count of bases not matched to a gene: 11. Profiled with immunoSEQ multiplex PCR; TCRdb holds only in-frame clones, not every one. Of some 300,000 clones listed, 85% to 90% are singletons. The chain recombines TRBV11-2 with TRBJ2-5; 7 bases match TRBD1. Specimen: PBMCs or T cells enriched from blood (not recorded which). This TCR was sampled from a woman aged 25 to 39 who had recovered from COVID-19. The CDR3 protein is CASSGYRGSVETQYF. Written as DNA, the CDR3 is TGTGCCAGCAGCGGTTACAGGGGCAGCGTTGAGACCCAGTACTTC. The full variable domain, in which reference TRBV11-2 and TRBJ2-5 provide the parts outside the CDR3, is EAGVAQSPRYKIIEKRQSVAFWCNPISGHATLYWYQQILGQGPKLLIQFQNNGVVDDSQLPKDRFSAERLKGVDSTLKIQPAKLEDSAVYLCASSGYRGSVETQYFGPGTRLLVL.